This TCR beta chain came from a study of blood T cell repertoires in COVID-19. The CDR3 runs to 21 residues. CDR1 is LNHDA and CDR2 is SQIVND in the germline V gene (reference sequence). Trimming cost V 0 bases and J 6 bases; bases outside gene matches: 23. Methods used by the authors: Amplification from reference gene primers served as the basis for estimated nucleated cell counts. Clones were read by immunoSEQ multiplex PCR, and TCRdb kept only the in-frame ones, dropping some. D and trimming were read from the DNA, whereas the V and J calls and clone size are those reported in that table. This sample yields approximately 230,000 clones, of which around 88% are seen a single time; around 6.5% belongs to the top ten.

The sequenced material came from peripheral blood. The chain recombines TRBV19 with TRBJ1-2; 9 bases match TRBD1. This sequence originates from a woman aged 25-40 years with COVID-19, enrolled during active disease. Here the CDR3 reads CASSIEGTGGFLSNGDHGYTF. The CDR3 DNA is TGTGCCAGTAGTATAGAGGGAACAGGGGGCTTTCTCAGTAATGGGGACCATGGCTACACCTTC.